The 18 T cell receptor beta chains in this list originate from one sample, sequenced in a study of cytomegalovirus exposure and HLA in healthy donors. 13 Jbeta primers and 60 Vbeta primers were used for the PCR. Clones were read by immunoSEQ multiplex PCR, and TCRdb kept only the in-frame ones, dropping some. The top ten clones hold 5% to 8% of a sample with fewer than 150,000 clones, about 84% of them seen once. The source material was PBMCs. The receptors were sampled from a woman in her thirties or forties in good health and CMV-seropositive.

The table lists this clone with a count of one. The rearrangement links TRBV5-6 to TRBJ2-1, with D tentatively TRBD2 (5 bases). CDR3 length equals 16 residues. Germline V lookup: CDR1 SGHDT, CDR2 YYEEEE. V was trimmed by 1 base and J by 4 bases, leaving 15 bases between them. The CDR3 DNA reads TGTGCCAGCAGCTTGATTGGGAGCGGACTGTACAATGAGCAGTTCTTC. Amino acids: CASSLIGSGLYNEQFF.

The chain has TRBV6-4 and TRBJ1-2; no definite D call. Trimming removed 7 bases from V and 4 bases from J, with 10 bases in between. The CDR3 consists of 12 residues. Germline-derived CDR1 and CDR2 are MRHNA and SNTAGT. The CDR3 sequence is CASTTNIYGYTF. The CDR3 nucleotides are TGTGCCAGCACCACTAATATCTATGGCTACACCTTC.

This clone was counted a single time. The chain carries TRBV19 and TRBJ1-1, with D hard to call. V lost 3 bases and J 0 bases, leaving 11 bases between the germline ends. Germline loops: CDR1 LNHDA, CDR2 SQIVND (reference sequence). This CDR3 is built from 15 residues. The CDR3 reads CASSMQVRMNTEAFF. CDR3 in DNA: TGTGCCAGTAGTATGCAGGTCAGGATGAACACTGAAGCTTTCTTT.

This chain's CDR3 is CASSPQGQGVTEAFF. DNA for the CDR3: TGTGCCAGCAGCCCCCAGGGACAGGGAGTCACTGAAGCTTTCTTT. The gene calls are TRBV7-2 and TRBJ1-1; 9 nucleotides agree with TRBD1. Germline assignment: CDR1 SGHTA and CDR2 FQGNSA. After removal of 5 bases from V and 4 bases from J, the junction contained 8 bases not matched to a gene. The CDR3 runs to 15 residues.

The chain is built from TRBV5-1 and TRBJ1-2; D may be TRBD1 (5 bases). Trimming pared 1 base from V and 7 bases from J, leaving 23 bases between. This CDR3 is 17 amino acids long. From germline, CDR1 is SGHRS and CDR2 YFSETQ. CDR3 region: CASSLWGRSGRTFGYTF. The CDR3 nucleotides read TGCGCCAGCAGCTTGTGGGGCCGGTCCGGCAGAACTTTTGGCTACACCTTC.

With respect to this clone: Other DNA sequences in the sample encode the same CDR3. V is TRBV9 and J is TRBJ1-1, with D possibly TRBD1 on 6 matching bases. V lost 3 bases to trimming and J lost 3 bases, with 9 bases between them. This CDR3 spans 13 amino acids. Germline-derived CDR1 and CDR2 are SGDLS and YYNGEE. This chain's CDR3 is CASSAGQYTEAFF. The CDR3 bases are TGTGCCAGCAGCGCTGGACAGTACACTGAAGCTTTCTTT.

V is TRBV6-4 and J is TRBJ2-3; D is unresolved. Trimming took off 2 bases at V and 6 bases at J, with 6 bases between the two ends. Germline CDR1 and CDR2: MRHNA and SNTAGT. This CDR3 contains 12 residues. This CDR3 is CASSDVSDTQYF. The CDR3 DNA reads TGTGCCAGCAGTGACGTATCCGATACGCAGTATTTT.

The sample holds a few counts of this clone. The chain has TRBV18 and TRBJ1-2; a possible D gene is TRBD1 (6 bases). The CDR3 runs 13 residues. V lost 0 bases, J lost 5 bases, and 7 bases lay in between. Germline lookup yields CDR1 KGHSH and CDR2 LQKENI. The CDR3 sequence is CASSPPGHYGYTF. The DNA for the CDR3 is TGTGCCAGCTCACCACCGGGACATTATGGCTACACCTTC.

In the case of this clone: Here the CDR3 omits its conserved ending phenylalanine or tryptophan, so a read error is the likely source. The chain employs TRBV7-2 and TRBJ1-2; 7 bases agree with TRBD1. Germline loops: CDR1 SGHTA, CDR2 FQGNSA. The length of the CDR3 is 14 residues. The V gene end was trimmed by 5 bases and the J gene end by 5 bases; junction bases not matched to a gene: 8. The CDR3 coding sequence is TGTGCCAGCAGCCCTCCCAGGGGGAGATATGGCTACACCCTC. It translates to CASSPPRGRYGYTL.

This clone is a singleton in its sample. The chain carries TRBV23-1 and TRBJ2-7; TRBD1 aligns across 10 bases. TRBV23-1 counts as an open reading frame of uncertain function. Trimming removed 4 bases from V and 6 bases from J; junction bases left unmatched: 21. The length of the CDR3 is 19 residues. CDR3 loop: CASSPGQGRAVSTSGEQYF. The CDR3 nucleotides read TGCGCCAGCAGTCCGGGACAGGGGCGAGCTGTTAGTACCTCGGGCGAGCAGTACTTC.

This clone was detected a few times. The genes are TRBV5-4 and TRBJ2-1; TRBD2 matches at 7 bases. CDR3 length: 15 residues. Germline-derived CDR1 and CDR2 are SGHNT and YYREEE (reference sequence). The V gene end was trimmed by 3 bases and the J gene end by 0 bases; junction bases not matched to a gene: 3. CDR3: CASSSLADSYNEQFF. The CDR3 DNA is TGTGCCAGCAGCTCCCTAGCGGACTCCTACAATGAGCAGTTCTTC.

V and J are TRBV5-1 and TRBJ2-3, with 7 bases aligning to TRBD1. The CDR3 has 16 amino acids. V shed 0 bases, J shed 3 bases, and the junction held 7 bases outside the gene matches. Germline loops: CDR1 SGHRS, CDR2 YFSETQ. DNA of the CDR3: TGCGCCAGCAGCTTGGGACAGGGAAGTGGAACAGATACGCAGTATTTT. Its protein is CASSLGQGSGTDTQYF. Full variable domain (rest looked up from reference TRBV5-1 and TRBJ2-3): KAGVTQTPRYLIKTRGQQVTLSCSPISGHRSVSWYQQTPGQGLQFLFEYFSETQRNKGNFPGRFSGRQFSNSRSEMNVSTLELGDSALYLCASSLGQGSGTDTQYFGPGTRLTVL.

This clone was seen just once. The rearrangement links TRBV5-1 to TRBJ1-2, with 9 bases that match TRBD1. J lost 1 base, V lost 4 bases, and 8 bases had no gene match. The germline V gene encodes CDR1 SGHRS and CDR2 YFSETQ. CDR3 length: 16 amino acids. This CDR3 reads CASSRDREIFNYGYTF. CDR3 DNA: TGCGCCAGCAGCCGGGACAGGGAGATTTTTAACTATGGCTACACCTTC.

This sequence joins TRBV12-5 and TRBJ2-5, with 11 nucleotides matching TRBD2. The junction had 6 bases not matched to a gene; V was cut back by 6 bases and J by 3 bases. The CDR3 contains 15 residues. The V gene's germline CDR1 is LGHNT and CDR2 FRNRAP. This CDR3 is CASGPPLAGEETQYF. CDR3 in DNA: TGTGCTAGTGGCCCCCCACTAGCGGGAGAAGAGACCCAGTACTTC. Variable domain in full (rest from reference TRBV12-5 and TRBJ2-5): DARVTQTPRHKVTEMGQEVTMRCQPILGHNTVFWYRQTMMQGLELLAYFRNRAPLDDSGMPKDRFSAEMPDATLATLKIQPSEPRDSAVYFCASGPPLAGEETQYFGPGTRLLVL.

This clone was seen more than once but under ten times. CDR3 sequence reads: CSVEGLAVTDTQYF. DNA of the CDR3: TGCAGCGTTGAGGGACTAGCGGTCACAGATACGCAGTATTTT. V and J are TRBV29-1 and TRBJ2-3, with 11 bases that match TRBD2. The CDR3 is made up of 14 amino acids. CDR1 and CDR2 from the germline V gene are SQVTM and ANQGSEA. With V trimmed by 3 bases and J by 2 bases, 1 base remained unmatched.

The CDR3 loop is CASSTREVQETQYF. The DNA for the CDR3 is TGTGCCAGCAGCACCCGGGAGGTCCAAGAGACCCAGTACTTC. The chain joins TRBV7-6 to TRBJ2-5; 7 bases map to TRBD2. The CDR3 runs 14 residues. Germline V CDR1 and CDR2: SGHVS, FNYEAQ. J was trimmed by 1 base and V by 5 bases; bases with no gene match: 4.

The V call is TRBV19, the J call TRBJ1-1; TRBD1 is a possible D gene (5 bases). Trimming removed 6 bases from V and 1 base from J, with 15 bases in between. CDR1 LNHDA and CDR2 SQIVND come from the germline V gene (reference sequence). The CDR3 consists of 15 residues. CDR3 DNA sequence: TGTGCCAGTAGATTCTTTGGGACTGAGAACACTGAAGCTTTCTTT. Its translation: CASRFFGTENTEAFF.

The CDR3 bases are TGTGCCAGCATTGCGGGGGCGGAAAACACTGAAGCTTTCTTT. Translation: CASIAGAENTEAFF. This rearrangement joins TRBV2 to TRBJ1-1; D is perhaps TRBD1 (6 bases). Trimming cost V 7 bases and J 2 bases, with 14 bases left between them. Germline V lookup: CDR1 SNHLY, CDR2 FYNNEI. This CDR3 spans 14 amino acids.